This passage covers 19 T cell receptor beta chains from one sample sequenced in a study of T cell repertoires in cytomegalovirus infection. Antigens for these TCRs are unknown. Each CDR3 protein is one row after TCRdb ran MiXCR on the reads. The sample has roughly 500,000 distinct CDR3 sequences, roughly 34% seen once. The material was cultured PBMCs, obtained from culture after CMV antigen stimulation. These receptor sequences come from a human donor in good health (CMV status not recorded). Some clones in this sample may be carry-over from other donors' samples.

The chain carries TRBV14 and TRBJ2-1; weak D call: TRBD2 (5 bases). Per germline, CDR1 SGHDN and CDR2 FVKESK. Trimming took off 0 bases at V and 2 bases at J, with 26 bases between the two ends. The CDR3 spans 21 residues. The CDR3 DNA follows: TGTGCCAGCAGCCAAGACTCACATATCTCGAAGGAGGCAGGAACCTACAATGAGCAGTTCTTC. Translated: CASSQDSHISKEAGTYNEQFF.

The rearrangement links TRBV5-1 to TRBJ2-5; 8 nucleotides match TRBD2. Trimming removed 0 bases from V and 5 bases from J; junction bases left unmatched: 9. Per the germline V gene, CDR1 is SGHRS and CDR2 is YFSETQ. This CDR3 is 16 amino acids long. In nucleotides, the CDR3 is TGCGCCAGCAGCTTGGCAGCAGCGGGAGACGGGGAGACCCAGTACTTC. It translates to CASSLAAAGDGETQYF.

This chain uses TRBV5-1 with TRBJ2-6; a possible D gene is TRBD1 (6 bases). Germline V lookup: CDR1 SGHRS, CDR2 YFSETQ. V was cut by 3 bases and J by 0 bases, with 16 bases left in between. The CDR3 totals 18 residues. The CDR3 sequence is CASSWGLWDRSGANVLTF. In nucleotides, the CDR3 is TGCGCCAGCAGCTGGGGGCTTTGGGATCGCTCTGGGGCCAACGTCCTGACTTTC.

V usage is TRBV11-2 and J usage is TRBJ2-1; perhaps TRBD1 as D (6 bases). V was clipped by 3 bases and J by 1 base, with 13 bases between them. The CDR3 extends over 16 amino acids. CDR1 is SGHAT, CDR2 FQNNGV, per germline. Here the CDR3 DNA reads TGTGCCAGCAGCTTTATACAGGGCGAATCCTACAATGAGCAGTTCTTC. It codes for CASSFIQGESYNEQFF.

There are a few counts of this clonotype. This sequence joins TRBV6-1 and TRBJ2-5; 7 nucleotides align to TRBD1. The trim removed 6 bases at V and 2 bases at J, leaving 6 bases unmatched. The V gene's germline CDR1 is MNHNS and CDR2 SASEGT. This CDR3 is built from 14 residues. The CDR3 spells CASRRTGSQETQYF. The DNA of the CDR3 is TGTGCCAGCAGGCGGACAGGATCGCAAGAGACCCAGTACTTC.

This chain uses TRBV7-2 with TRBJ2-7; TRBD2 agrees at 16 bases. The CDR3 has 15 amino acids. The germline V gene encodes CDR1 SGHTA and CDR2 FQGNSA. V trimming: 5 bases; J trimming: 7 bases; junction bases outside the gene matches: 5. CDR3 sequence reads: CASSPGLAGGWEQYF. The CDR3, as DNA: TGTGCCAGCAGCCCGGGACTAGCGGGGGGGTGGGAGCAGTACTTC.

The J gene is TRBJ2-1, the V gene TRBV7-2; TRBD2 is a possible D gene (6 bases). The CDR3 runs to 14 residues. Germline CDR1 and CDR2: SGHTA and FQGNSA. V was shortened by 1 base and J by 8 bases, with 12 bases between the two germline ends. The CDR3 DNA is TGTGCCAGCAGCTTAGTCTTAGCGGACTATGAGCAGTTCTTC. Residues: CASSLVLADYEQFF.

There are many counts of this clonotype. The V gene is TRBV5-6, the J gene TRBJ1-1; D is uncertain. In germline, CDR1 is SGHDT, CDR2 YYEEEE. V was shortened by 6 bases and J by 1 base, with 13 bases between the two germline ends. The length of the CDR3 is 14 residues. CDR3 loop: CASIYAAGNTEAFF. The DNA of the CDR3 is TGTGCCAGCATTTATGCTGCAGGGAACACTGAAGCTTTCTTT. The full variable domain, rest sourced from reference TRBV5-6 and TRBJ1-1, is DAGVTQSPTHLIKTRGQQVTLRCSPKSGHDTVSWYQQALGQGPQFIFQYYEEEERQRGNFPDRFSGHQFPNYSSELNVNALLLGDSALYLCASIYAAGNTEAFFGQGTRLTVV.

The V gene is TRBV7-6, the J gene TRBJ1-1; 8 bases map to TRBD1. Germline loops: CDR1 SGHVS, CDR2 FNYEAQ. The trim removed 4 bases at V and 4 bases at J, leaving 5 bases unmatched. CDR3 length equals 14 residues. CDR3 nucleotide sequence: TGTGCCAGCAGCTGGGGAGACAGGGGCACTGAAGCTTTCTTT. Translating it yields CASSWGDRGTEAFF. Full variable domain (missing parts from reference TRBV7-6 and TRBJ1-1): GAGVSQSPRYKVTKRGQDVALRCDPISGHVSLYWYRQALGQGPEFLTYFNYEAQQDKSGLPNDRFSAERPEGSISTLTIQRTEQRDSAMYRCASSWGDRGTEAFFGQGTRLTVV.

V and J are TRBV6-6 and TRBJ1-1, with D perhaps TRBD1 (5 bases). The V end was cut by 7 bases, the J end by 3 bases, with 15 bases between. CDR1 and CDR2 (germline): MNHNY, SVGAGI (reference sequence). The CDR3 runs to 14 residues. The CDR3 is CASTLTEGYTEAFF. The CDR3 DNA sequence: TGTGCCAGCACCTTGACAGAGGGGTACACTGAAGCTTTCTTT.

The table lists this clonotype with a few counts. This chain joins TRBV24-1 and TRBJ1-4; D ambiguous. Germline CDR1 KGHDR, CDR2 SFDVKD. Trimming pared 2 bases from V and 7 bases from J, leaving 7 bases between. The length of the CDR3 is 13 residues. CDR3 coding DNA: TGTGCCACCAGTGATTCGCAGAGTGAAAAACTGTTTTTT. This translates into CATSDSQSEKLFF.

The table lists this clonotype with a few counts. This chain links TRBV12-3 or TRBV12-4 with TRBJ1-1; D uncertain. V lost 5 bases and J 7 bases, leaving 14 bases between the germline ends. The CDR3 totals 13 residues. The CDR3, as DNA: TGTGCCAGCAGTAGGACCCTAGGGATTGAAGCTTTCTTT. Translation: CASSRTLGIEAFF.

Comments on this clonotype: A read error is possible here, since a much larger clone lies one base away. The chain's CDR3 is CANSPGRVESQHF. CDR3 DNA: TGTGCCAACTCACCTGGCAGGGTGGAATCCCAGCATTTT. The J gene is TRBJ1-5, the V gene TRBV18; perhaps TRBD1 as D (5 bases). CDR3 length: 13 amino acids. CDR1 and CDR2 (germline): KGHSH, LQKENI.

This clonotype appeared many times. The chain joins TRBV7-3 to TRBJ2-3, with D perhaps assigned TRBD1 or TRBD2 (6 bases each). Trimming took 5 bases from V and 2 from J, leaving 11 bases between them. The CDR3 spans 14 residues. Germline CDR1 is SGHTA and CDR2 is FQGTGA. CDR3 region: CASSAGGPTDTQYF. DNA of the CDR3: TGTGCCAGCAGCGCCGGGGGCCCCACAGATACGCAGTATTTT.

This clonotype showed up just a few times. J is TRBJ2-7 and V is TRBV4-1; 7 nucleotides line up with TRBD2. The CDR3 totals 15 residues. CDR1 is MGHRA and CDR2 is YSYEKL in the germline V gene. V trimming: 4 bases; J trimming: 3 bases; junction bases outside the gene matches: 9. The CDR3 coding sequence is TGCGCCAGCAGCCTTATCCATGGGGGGGGCTACGAGCAGTACGTC. Translating it yields CASSLIHGGGYEQYV.

This clonotype was found many times. The chain is built from TRBV19 and TRBJ1-1, with 11 bases matching TRBD1. The CDR3 has 16 residues. The germline gives CDR1 LNHDA, CDR2 SQIVND (reference sequence). Germline trimming cut 4 bases from V and 3 bases from J; bases unmatched to any gene: 7. CDR3 protein: CASSKGQGEGYTEAFF. The CDR3 DNA follows: TGTGCCAGTAGTAAGGGACAGGGGGAGGGCTACACTGAAGCTTTCTTT.

The rearrangement uses TRBV20-1 and TRBJ2-7; 8 positions agree with TRBD2. Germline loops: CDR1 DFQATT, CDR2 SNEGSKA (reference sequence). Trimming cost V 4 bases and J 2 bases; bases outside gene matches: 7. The CDR3 sequence is 14 residues long. The CDR3 is CSATSGRLAYEQYF. The DNA of the CDR3 is TGCAGTGCTACCAGCGGGAGACTGGCCTACGAGCAGTACTTC.

The genes are TRBV6-8 and TRBJ1-2, with 8 bases lining up with TRBD1. The CDR3 contains 14 residues. The V gene's germline CDR1 is MNHGY and CDR2 SAAAGT. Trimming removed 4 bases from V and 5 bases from J; junction bases left unmatched: 6. The CDR3 region is CASSSNRGVYGYTF. In nucleotides, the CDR3 is TGTGCCAGCAGTTCCAACAGGGGGGTGTATGGCTACACCTTC.

The chain joins TRBV4-1 to TRBJ1-4; 7 bases map to TRBD1. This CDR3 is 16 amino acids long. The J segment lost 5 bases and the V segment lost 1 base, leaving 7 bases of the junction unmatched. Looked up from germline, CDR1 is MGHRA and CDR2 is YSYEKL. The CDR3 reads CASSQVGTAVNEKLFF. The CDR3 DNA reads TGCGCCAGCAGCCAAGTCGGGACAGCAGTAAATGAAAAACTGTTTTTT.